This section outlines one T cell receptor (beta chain) sequence together with its context. These data are taken from a study of shared clonotypes between healthy human individuals. The V gene lost 7 bases and the J gene lost 2 bases, with 20 bases spanning the gap. Germline V gene data show CDR1 as MNHEY and CDR2 as SMNVEV (reference sequence). The CDR3 runs to 16 residues. Assay: immunoSEQ multiplex PCR; the TCRdb copy retains only in-frame clones and omits some. This sample carries about 710,000 clones, about two thirds of them seen once, and the ten largest clones take about 1.7%. The chain has TRBV27 and TRBJ1-2; D is possibly TRBD1 (5 bases). The clonotype was recovered from a woman aged 25 to 45 in good health. The sample consisted of memory CD4+ T cells sorted from blood. Documented subset: CD45RA-negative fraction. CDR3 bases: TGTGCCAGCAATCGGGGGGACGGGGTCAGCAACTATGGCTACACCTTC. Its protein is CASNRGDGVSNYGYTF.